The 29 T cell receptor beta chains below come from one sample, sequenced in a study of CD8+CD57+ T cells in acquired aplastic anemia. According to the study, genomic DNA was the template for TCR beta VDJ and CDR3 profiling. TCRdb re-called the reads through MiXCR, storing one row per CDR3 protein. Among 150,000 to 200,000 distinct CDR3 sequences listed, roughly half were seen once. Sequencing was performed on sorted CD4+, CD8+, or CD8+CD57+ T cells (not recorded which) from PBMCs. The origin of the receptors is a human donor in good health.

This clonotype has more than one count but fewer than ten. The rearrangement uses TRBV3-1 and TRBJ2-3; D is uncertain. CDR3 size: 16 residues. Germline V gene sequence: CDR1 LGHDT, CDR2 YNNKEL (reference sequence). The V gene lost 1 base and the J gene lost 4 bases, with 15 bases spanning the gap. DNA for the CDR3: TGTGCCAGCAGCCAAGGGTGGCGGCAAGAACCAGATACGCAGTATTTT. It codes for CASSQGWRQEPDTQYF.

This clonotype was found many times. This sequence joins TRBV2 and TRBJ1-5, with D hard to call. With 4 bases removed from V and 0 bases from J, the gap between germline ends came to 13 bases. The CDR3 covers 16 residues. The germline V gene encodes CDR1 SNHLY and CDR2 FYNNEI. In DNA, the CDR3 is TGTGCCAGCAGTGTTGAACTGAGTTATAGCAATCAGCCCCAGCATTTT. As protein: CASSVELSYSNQPQHF.

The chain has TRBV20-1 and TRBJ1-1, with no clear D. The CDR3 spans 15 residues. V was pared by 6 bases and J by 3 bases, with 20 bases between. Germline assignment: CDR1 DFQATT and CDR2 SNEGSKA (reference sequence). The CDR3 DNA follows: TGCAGTGCCCCTTACTTAGATCGTGGCTACACTGAAGCTTTCTTT. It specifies CSAPYLDRGYTEAFF.

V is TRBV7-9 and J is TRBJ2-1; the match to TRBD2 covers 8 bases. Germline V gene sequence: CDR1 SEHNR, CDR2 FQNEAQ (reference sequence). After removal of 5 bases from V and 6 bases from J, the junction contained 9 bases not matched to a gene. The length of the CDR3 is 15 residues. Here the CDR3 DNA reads TGTGCCAGCAGCCGGGGGGGGGTAGGAGGCAATGAGCAGTTCTTC. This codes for CASSRGGVGGNEQFF.

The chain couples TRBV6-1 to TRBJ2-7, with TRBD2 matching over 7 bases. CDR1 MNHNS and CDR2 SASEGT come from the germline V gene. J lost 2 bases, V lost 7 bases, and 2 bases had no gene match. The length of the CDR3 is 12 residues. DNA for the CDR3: TGTGCCAGCACAGGACTAGCCTACGAGCAGTACTTC. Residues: CASTGLAYEQYF.

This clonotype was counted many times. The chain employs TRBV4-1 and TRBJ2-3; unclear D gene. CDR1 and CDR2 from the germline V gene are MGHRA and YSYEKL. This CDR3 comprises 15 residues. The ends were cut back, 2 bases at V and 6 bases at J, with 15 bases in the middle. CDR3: CASSQHSVIVDTQYF. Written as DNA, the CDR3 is TGCGCCAGCAGCCAACACAGCGTAATCGTGGATACGCAGTATTTT.

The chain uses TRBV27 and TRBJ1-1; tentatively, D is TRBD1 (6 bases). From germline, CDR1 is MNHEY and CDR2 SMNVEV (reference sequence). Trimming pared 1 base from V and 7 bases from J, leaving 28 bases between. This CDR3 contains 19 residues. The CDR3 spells CASSLYPSGVGARAGEAFF. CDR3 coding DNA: TGTGCCAGCAGTTTATATCCGAGCGGGGTGGGGGCCCGAGCGGGTGAAGCTTTCTTT.

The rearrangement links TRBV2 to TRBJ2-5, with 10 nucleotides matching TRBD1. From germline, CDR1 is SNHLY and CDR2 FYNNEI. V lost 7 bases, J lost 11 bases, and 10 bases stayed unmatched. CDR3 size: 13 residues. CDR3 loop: CASMPGTGVTQYF. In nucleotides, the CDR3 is TGTGCCAGCATGCCCGGGACAGGGGTGACACAGTACTTC.

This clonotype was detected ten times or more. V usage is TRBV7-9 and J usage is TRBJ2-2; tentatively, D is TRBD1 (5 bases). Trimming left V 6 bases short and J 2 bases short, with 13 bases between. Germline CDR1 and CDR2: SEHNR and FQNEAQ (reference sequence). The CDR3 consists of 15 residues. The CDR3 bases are TGTGCCAGCAGATCCGGTGGGGCCAACACCGGGGAGCTGTTTTTT. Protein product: CASRSGGANTGELFF. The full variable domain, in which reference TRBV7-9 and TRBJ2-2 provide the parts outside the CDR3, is DTGVSQNPRHKITKRGQNVTFRCDPISEHNRLYWYRQTLGQGPEFLTYFQNEAQLEKSRLLSDRFSAERPKGSFSTLEIQRTEQGDSAMYLCASRSGGANTGELFFGEGSRLTVL.

The CDR3 coding sequence is TGTGCCAGTAGTCCTCGCCAGGGGGCTTTCTTT. It encodes CASSPRQGAFF. This chain joins TRBV19 and TRBJ1-1, with a weak D call TRBD1 (6 bases). Trimming cost V 5 bases and J 11 bases, with 12 bases left between them. CDR3 length: 11 amino acids. Germline V gives CDR1 LNHDA, CDR2 SQIVND (reference sequence).

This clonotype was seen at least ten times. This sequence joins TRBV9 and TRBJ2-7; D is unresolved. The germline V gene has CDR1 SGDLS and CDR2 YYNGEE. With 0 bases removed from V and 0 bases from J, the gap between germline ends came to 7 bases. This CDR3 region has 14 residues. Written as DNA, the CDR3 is TGTGCCAGCAGCGTAGGAGTCCTCTCCTACGAGCAGTACTTC. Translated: CASSVGVLSYEQYF.

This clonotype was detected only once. The DNA of the CDR3 is TGTGCCAGCAGACAGCGGACAGGGCTCGACAATGAGCAGTTCTTC. Amino acid sequence: CASRQRTGLDNEQFF. The chain combines TRBV12-3 or TRBV12-4 with TRBJ2-1; 8 bases are a match to TRBD1. Trimming took 6 bases from V and 5 from J; bases not matched to a gene: 9. This CDR3 has 15 residues.

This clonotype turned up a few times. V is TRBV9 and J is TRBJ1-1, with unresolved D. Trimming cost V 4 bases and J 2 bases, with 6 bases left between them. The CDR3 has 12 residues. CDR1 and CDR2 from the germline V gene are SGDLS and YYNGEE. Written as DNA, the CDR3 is TGTGCCAGCAGCTCCATAAACACTGAAGCTTTCTTT. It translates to CASSSINTEAFF.

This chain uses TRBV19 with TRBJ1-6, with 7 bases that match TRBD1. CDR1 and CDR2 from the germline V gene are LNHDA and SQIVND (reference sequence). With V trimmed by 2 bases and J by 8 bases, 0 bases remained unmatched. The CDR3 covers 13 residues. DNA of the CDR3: TGTGCCAGTAGTATAACAGGGGATTCACCCCTCCACTTT. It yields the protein CASSITGDSPLHF. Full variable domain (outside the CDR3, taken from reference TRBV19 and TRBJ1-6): DGGITQSPKYLFRKEGQNVTLSCEQNLNHDAMYWYRQDPGQGLRLIYYSQIVNDFQKGDIAEGYSVSREKKESFPLTVTSAQKNPTAFYLCASSITGDSPLHFGNGTRLTVT.

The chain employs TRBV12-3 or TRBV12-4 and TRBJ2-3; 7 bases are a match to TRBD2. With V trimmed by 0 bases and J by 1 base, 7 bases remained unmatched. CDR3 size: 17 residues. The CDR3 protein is CASSLAGGAPGTDTQYF. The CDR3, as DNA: TGTGCCAGCAGTTTAGCGGGAGGGGCCCCTGGCACAGATACGCAGTATTTT.

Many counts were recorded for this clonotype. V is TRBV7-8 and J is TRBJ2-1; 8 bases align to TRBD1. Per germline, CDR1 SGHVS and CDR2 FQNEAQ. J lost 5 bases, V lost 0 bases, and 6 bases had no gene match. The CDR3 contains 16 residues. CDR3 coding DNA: TGTGCCAGCAGCTTAGCCGGGACAGGCCCCGACAATGAGCAGTTCTTC. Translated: CASSLAGTGPDNEQFF.

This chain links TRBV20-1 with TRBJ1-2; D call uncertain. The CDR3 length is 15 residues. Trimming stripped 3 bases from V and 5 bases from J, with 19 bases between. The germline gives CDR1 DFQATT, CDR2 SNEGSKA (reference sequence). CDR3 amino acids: CSASGVFRSEYGYTF. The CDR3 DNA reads TGCAGTGCTAGTGGGGTGTTCAGGAGTGAGTATGGCTACACCTTC.

The CDR3 region is CASSLDDSSSYEQYF. In DNA form, the CDR3 reads TGTGCCAGCAGCTTAGACGACAGTAGCTCCTACGAGCAGTACTTC. The genes are TRBV7-6 and TRBJ2-5; D perhaps matches TRBD1 (5 bases). The J call may be mistaken, given a closer DNA end match to TRBJ2-7. Germline values: CDR1 SGHVS, CDR2 FNYEAQ. The CDR3 sequence is 15 residues long.

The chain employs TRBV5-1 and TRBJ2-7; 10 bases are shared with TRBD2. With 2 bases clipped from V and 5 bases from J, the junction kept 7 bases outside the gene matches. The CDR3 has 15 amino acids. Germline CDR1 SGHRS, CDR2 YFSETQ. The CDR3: CASSFSLAGIDEQYF. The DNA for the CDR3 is TGCGCCAGCAGCTTCTCACTAGCGGGGATCGACGAGCAGTACTTC.

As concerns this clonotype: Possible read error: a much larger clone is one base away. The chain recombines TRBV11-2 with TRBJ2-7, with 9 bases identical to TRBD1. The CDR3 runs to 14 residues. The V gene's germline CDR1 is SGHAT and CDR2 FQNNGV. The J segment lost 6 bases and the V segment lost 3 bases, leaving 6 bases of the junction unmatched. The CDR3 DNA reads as TGTGCCAGCAGCTTCCGGGACAGGGCCTGCGAGCAGTACTTC. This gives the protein CASSFRDRACEQYF.

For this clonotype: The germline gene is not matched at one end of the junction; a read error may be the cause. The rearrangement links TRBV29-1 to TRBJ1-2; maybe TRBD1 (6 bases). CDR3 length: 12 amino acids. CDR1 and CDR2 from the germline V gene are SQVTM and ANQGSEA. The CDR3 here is CGVELGDGGYAF. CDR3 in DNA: TGCGGCGTTGAACTTGGGGATGGGGGCTACGCCTTC.

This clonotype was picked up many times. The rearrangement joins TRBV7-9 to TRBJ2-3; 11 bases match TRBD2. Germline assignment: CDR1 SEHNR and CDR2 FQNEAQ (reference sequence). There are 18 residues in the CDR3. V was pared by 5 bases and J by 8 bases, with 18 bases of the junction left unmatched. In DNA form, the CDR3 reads TGTGCCAGCAGCCCCACCCCCGTACTAGCGGGAGAAGTCGGTACGCAGTATTTT. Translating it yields CASSPTPVLAGEVGTQYF.

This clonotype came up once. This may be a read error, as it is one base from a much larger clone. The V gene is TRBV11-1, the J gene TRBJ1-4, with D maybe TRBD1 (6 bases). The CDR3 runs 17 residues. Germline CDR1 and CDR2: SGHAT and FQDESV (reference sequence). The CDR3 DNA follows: TGTGCCAGCAGCTCCGGGACATGGTCCGCCTCAAATGGAAAACTGTTTTTT. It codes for CASSSGTWSASNGKLFF.

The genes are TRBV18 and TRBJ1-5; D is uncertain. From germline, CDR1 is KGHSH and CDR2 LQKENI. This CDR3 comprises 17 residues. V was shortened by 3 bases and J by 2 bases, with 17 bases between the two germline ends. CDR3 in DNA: TGTGCCAGCTCACCTTCCCCCGCCCCCCGGGGCAATCAGCCCCAGCATTTT. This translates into CASSPSPAPRGNQPQHF.

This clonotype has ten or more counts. DNA for the CDR3: TGTGCCAGCAGCTTCGCGGGTGGCTCCTACAATGAGCAGTTCTTC. Translating gives CASSFAGGSYNEQFF. This chain uses TRBV7-8 with TRBJ2-1, with D maybe TRBD2 (5 bases). The ends were cut back, 3 bases at V and 0 bases at J, with 9 bases in the middle. Germline V gene lookup returns CDR1 SGHVS and CDR2 FQNEAQ. This CDR3 is 15 amino acids long.

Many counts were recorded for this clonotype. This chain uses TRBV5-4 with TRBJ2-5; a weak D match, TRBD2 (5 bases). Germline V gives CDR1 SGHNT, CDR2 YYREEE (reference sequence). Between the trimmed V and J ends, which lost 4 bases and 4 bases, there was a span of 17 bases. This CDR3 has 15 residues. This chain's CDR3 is CASSGRVTGIETQYF. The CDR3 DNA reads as TGTGCCAGCAGCGGGCGGGTGACGGGTATAGAGACCCAGTACTTC.

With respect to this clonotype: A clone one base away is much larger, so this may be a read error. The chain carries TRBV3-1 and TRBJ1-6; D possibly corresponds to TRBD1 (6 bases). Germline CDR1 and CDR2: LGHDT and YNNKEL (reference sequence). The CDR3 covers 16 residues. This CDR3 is CASSQLGDIYSSPLHF. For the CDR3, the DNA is TGTGCCAGCAGCCAGCTGGGGGACATATATAGTTCACCCCTCCACTTT.

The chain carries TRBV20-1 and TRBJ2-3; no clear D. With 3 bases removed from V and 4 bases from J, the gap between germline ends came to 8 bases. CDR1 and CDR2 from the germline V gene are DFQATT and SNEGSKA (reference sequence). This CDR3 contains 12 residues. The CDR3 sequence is CSASSTSDTQYF. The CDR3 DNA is TGCAGTGCTAGTTCAACGTCAGATACGCAGTATTTT.

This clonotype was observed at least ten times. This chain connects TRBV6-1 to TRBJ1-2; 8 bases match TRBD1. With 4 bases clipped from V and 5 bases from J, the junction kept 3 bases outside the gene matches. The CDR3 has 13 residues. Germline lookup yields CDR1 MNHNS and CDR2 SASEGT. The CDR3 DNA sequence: TGTGCCAGCAGTGTGGACAGGGTATATGGCTACACCTTC. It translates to CASSVDRVYGYTF.